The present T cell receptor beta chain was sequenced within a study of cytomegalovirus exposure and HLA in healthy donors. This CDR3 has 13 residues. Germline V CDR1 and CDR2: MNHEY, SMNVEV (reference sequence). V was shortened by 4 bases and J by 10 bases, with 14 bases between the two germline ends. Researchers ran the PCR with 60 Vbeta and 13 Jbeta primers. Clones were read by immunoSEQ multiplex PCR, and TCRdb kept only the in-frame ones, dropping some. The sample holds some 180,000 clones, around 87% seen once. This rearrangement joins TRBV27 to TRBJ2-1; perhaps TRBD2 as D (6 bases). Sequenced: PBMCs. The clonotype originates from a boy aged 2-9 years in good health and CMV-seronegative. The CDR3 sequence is CASSYLGGAEQFF. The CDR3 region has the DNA TGTGCCAGCAGTTACCTGGGCGGGGCCGAGCAGTTCTTC.